Listed here are 28 T cell receptor beta chains from one sample, sequenced in a study of long-term antiretroviral therapy in people with HIV. The run of the v3.0 immunoSEQ assay was at survey level. Data came from immunoSEQ multiplex PCR; TCRdb stores just in-frame clones and leaves some out. The sample contains about 32,000 clones, 90% to 95% of which appear only once. Sequencing was performed on unsorted PBMCs, taken 4.1 years after starting antiretroviral therapy. The receptors stem from a woman between 45 and 60 years old with HIV.

The chain employs TRBV7-2 and TRBJ2-7; 7 bases are a match to TRBD1. This CDR3 has 14 residues. J lost 2 bases, V lost 3 bases, and 4 bases had no gene match. Germline CDR1 and CDR2: SGHTA and FQGNSA. The CDR3 DNA reads as TGTGCCAGCAGCTTGGGACAGCGGACCTACGAGCAGTACTTC. Translating gives CASSLGQRTYEQYF. Variable domain in full (rest from reference TRBV7-2 and TRBJ2-7): GAGVSQSPSNKVTEKGKDVELRCDPISGHTALYWYRQSLGQGLEFLIYFQGNSAPDKSGLPSDRFSAERTGGSVSTLTIQRTQQEDSAVYLCASSLGQRTYEQYFGPGTRLTVT.

This sequence joins TRBV25-1 and TRBJ2-5, with 9 bases aligning to TRBD2. The CDR3 is 15 amino acids. Germline CDR1 is MGHDK and CDR2 is SYGVNS. The junction had 8 bases not matched to a gene; V was cut back by 4 bases and J by 5 bases. CDR3 loop: CASSGLAGLRETQYF. CDR3 nucleotides: TGTGCCAGCAGTGGCCTAGCGGGGCTCCGGGAGACCCAGTACTTC.

The chain has TRBV5-4 and TRBJ2-2; D remains ambiguous. Looked up from germline, CDR1 is SGHNT and CDR2 is YYREEE (reference sequence). V was trimmed by 0 bases and J by 5 bases, leaving 5 bases between them. The CDR3 is 13 residues long. Here the CDR3 DNA reads TGTGCCAGCAGCTTGGAAGGGACCGGGGAGCTGTTTTTT. Amino acids: CASSLEGTGELFF.

The chain joins TRBV2 to TRBJ1-3; no clear D. Germline CDR1 is SNHLY and CDR2 is FYNNEI. The CDR3 sequence is 15 residues long. V was trimmed by 3 bases and J by 1 base, leaving 10 bases between them. The CDR3 DNA sequence: TGTGCCAGCAGTGAGCTAGAAGTTTCTGGAAACACCATATATTTT. Its protein product is CASSELEVSGNTIYF.

The CDR3 protein is CASSLQELSTDTQYF. The CDR3 DNA reads as TGTGCCAGCAGTTTACAGGAGCTAAGCACAGATACGCAGTATTTT. The J gene is TRBJ2-3, the V gene TRBV27, with unresolved D. Deletions cut 2 bases from V and 0 bases from J, with 9 bases between. CDR1 is MNHEY, CDR2 SMNVEV, per germline (reference sequence). This CDR3 spans 15 amino acids.

The chain carries TRBV7-9 and TRBJ1-1; D is unclear. Germline CDR1 reads SEHNR; CDR2 reads FQNEAQ (reference sequence). This CDR3 contains 17 residues. Trimming took off 2 bases at V and 0 bases at J, with 16 bases between the two ends. The CDR3 DNA sequence: TGTGCCAGCAGCTTAAGATGGCGGGTATTCATGAACACTGAAGCTTTCTTT. Translating gives CASSLRWRVFMNTEAFF.

V and J are TRBV7-3 and TRBJ2-1, with TRBD2 identical over 10 bases. V shed 3 bases, J shed 6 bases, and the junction held 2 bases outside the gene matches. The CDR3 totals 14 residues. Germline V gives CDR1 SGHTA, CDR2 FQGTGA. CDR3 nucleotide sequence: TGTGCCAGCAGCTTGAGCGGGGGGGGCAATGAGCAGTTCTTC. Its protein product is CASSLSGGGNEQFF.

The chain couples TRBV6-1 to TRBJ2-7; D not certain. Germline CDR1 is MNHNS and CDR2 is SASEGT. The CDR3 has 12 residues. V was trimmed by 2 bases and J by 7 bases, leaving 9 bases between them. CDR3 sequence: CASSEHPGEQYF. The CDR3 DNA follows: TGTGCCAGCAGTGAACATCCGGGTGAGCAGTACTTC.

The rearrangement uses TRBV7-6 and TRBJ1-5; TRBD1 agrees at 7 bases. Germline CDR1 is SGHVS and CDR2 is FNYEAQ. J lost 6 bases, V lost 1 base, and 9 bases had no gene match. The CDR3 sequence is 16 residues long. The CDR3 sequence: CASSLGQGGDSQPQHF. The DNA of the CDR3 is TGTGCCAGCAGCTTAGGACAGGGCGGTGATAGTCAGCCCCAGCATTTT.

The chain carries TRBV6-6 and TRBJ2-7, with TRBD1 as a possible D gene (6 bases). This CDR3 comprises 12 residues. Deletions cut 6 bases from V and 2 bases from J, with 8 bases between. Germline values: CDR1 MNHNY, CDR2 SVGAGI (reference sequence). The CDR3, as DNA: TGTGCCAGCAGCCGGGACACCTACGAGCAGTACTTC. Translating it yields CASSRDTYEQYF.

This chain connects TRBV5-1 to TRBJ2-7; D gene uncertain. V lost 3 bases to trimming and J lost 5 bases, with 12 bases between them. The CDR3 loop spans 13 amino acids. Germline values: CDR1 SGHRS, CDR2 YFSETQ. The CDR3 sequence: CASSSEGRNEQYF. CDR3 DNA: TGCGCCAGCAGCTCTGAAGGGCGGAACGAGCAGTACTTC. The complete variable domain, with remaining parts taken from reference TRBV5-1 and TRBJ2-7, reads KAGVTQTPRYLIKTRGQQVTLSCSPISGHRSVSWYQQTPGQGLQFLFEYFSETQRNKGNFPGRFSGRQFSNSRSEMNVSTLELGDSALYLCASSSEGRNEQYFGPGTRLTVT.

V and J are TRBV27 and TRBJ2-7; no reliable D call. The V end lost 3 bases, the J end lost 4 bases, and 10 bases lay between the germline ends. Germline V CDR1 and CDR2: MNHEY, SMNVEV (reference sequence). The CDR3 loop spans 13 amino acids. CDR3 bases: TGTGCCAGCAGTTTTGTGTGGGGTTACGAGCAGTACTTC. Its translation: CASSFVWGYEQYF.

The V and J genes are TRBV29-1 and TRBJ2-7; 13 bases align to TRBD2. Germline-derived CDR1 and CDR2 are SQVTM and ANQGSEA. After removal of 7 bases from V and 1 base from J, the junction contained 4 bases not matched to a gene. The CDR3 has 14 residues. The CDR3 DNA reads TGCAGCGCCGCGGGACTAGCGGGATCCTACGAGCAGTACTTC. Encoded protein: CSAAGLAGSYEQYF.

This chain connects TRBV7-9 to TRBJ2-7, with D perhaps given as TRBD1 or TRBD2 (5 bases each). This CDR3 is built from 14 residues. V was clipped by 1 base and J by 4 bases, with 11 bases between them. Germline V gives CDR1 SEHNR, CDR2 FQNEAQ (reference sequence). CDR3 loop: CASSLGTGPYEQYF. The CDR3 nucleotides read TGTGCCAGCAGCTTAGGAACGGGGCCGTACGAGCAGTACTTC.

V is TRBV6-5 and J is TRBJ2-7; D is ambiguous. This CDR3 is 13 amino acids long. In germline, CDR1 is MNHEY, CDR2 SVGAGI. The V end was cut by 2 bases, the J end by 4 bases, with 9 bases between. The chain's CDR3 is CASSYGWQYEQYF. The CDR3 coding sequence is TGTGCCAGCAGTTACGGGTGGCAGTACGAGCAGTACTTC.

The chain links TRBV27 to TRBJ2-2, with a weak D call TRBD1 (5 bases). V gave up 11 bases and J gave up 4 bases, with 11 bases separating them. This CDR3 has 12 amino acids. CDR1 is MNHEY and CDR2 is SMNVEV in the germline V gene (reference sequence). The CDR3 coding sequence is TGTGCCTCCAGCAGGGTCACCGGGGAGCTGTTTTTT. Translated: CASSRVTGELFF.

This chain links TRBV30 with TRBJ1-1; the D is unclear. Trimming pared 2 bases from V and 2 bases from J, leaving 12 bases between. Germline-derived CDR1 and CDR2 are GTSNPN and SVGIG (reference sequence). The CDR3 loop spans 14 amino acids. CDR3 bases: TGTGCCTGGAGTCTAACACCTTTAAACACTGAAGCTTTCTTT. It is translated as CAWSLTPLNTEAFF.

V is TRBV30 and J is TRBJ1-2, with D possibly TRBD1 on 6 matching bases. The germline V gene has CDR1 GTSNPN and CDR2 SVGIG (reference sequence). The CDR3 spans 12 residues. Deletions cut 5 bases from V and 5 bases from J, with 12 bases between. CDR3 loop: CAWEQTGYGYTF. CDR3 nucleotides: TGTGCCTGGGAACAGACAGGTTATGGCTACACCTTC.

V gene TRBV7-9 combines with J gene TRBJ2-2; D remains unclear. V was clipped by 4 bases and J by 0 bases, with 9 bases between them. Germline values: CDR1 SEHNR, CDR2 FQNEAQ (reference sequence). The CDR3 runs to 15 residues. The CDR3 is CASSSDWANTGELFF. The CDR3 DNA is TGTGCCAGCAGCTCCGACTGGGCGAACACCGGGGAGCTGTTTTTT.

The rearrangement links TRBV10-1 to TRBJ1-1; a possible D gene is TRBD1 (5 bases). With 10 bases removed from V and 4 bases from J, the gap between germline ends came to 16 bases. The germline V gene has CDR1 WNHNN and CDR2 SYGVQD (reference sequence). This CDR3 comprises 13 residues. As DNA, the CDR3 is TGCGCCAAGAGCCTCCAGGGAGGCACTGAAGCTTTCTTT. Its translation is CAKSLQGGTEAFF.

V usage is TRBV28 and J usage is TRBJ1-5, with D perhaps matching TRBD1 (6 bases). Trimming took off 7 bases at V and 6 bases at J, with 16 bases between the two ends. CDR1 and CDR2 (germline): MDHEN, SYDVKM. The CDR3 runs 14 residues. The CDR3 sequence is CASNRGGRIQPQHF. The CDR3 DNA reads TGTGCCAGCAACCGAGGGGGTCGGATTCAGCCCCAGCATTTT.

The chain combines TRBV19 with TRBJ2-2; D is unclear. Trimming removed 6 bases at V and 0 bases at J, with 8 bases between. Looked up from germline, CDR1 is LNHDA and CDR2 is SQIVND (reference sequence). The CDR3 runs 14 residues. CDR3 sequence reads: CASSTSSNTGELFF. The CDR3 coding sequence is TGTGCCAGTAGCACCTCATCGAACACCGGGGAGCTGTTTTTT.

V usage is TRBV18 and J usage is TRBJ1-2; no clear D. The germline V gene has CDR1 KGHSH and CDR2 LQKENI. This CDR3 is built from 13 residues. V lost 1 base and J lost 8, with 11 bases in between. DNA of the CDR3: TGTGCCAGCTCACCACGAGTCACGGAAGGCTACACCTTC. Encoded protein: CASSPRVTEGYTF.

The chain recombines TRBV21-1 with TRBJ1-2; TRBD1 is the table's D call and was not checked against the DNA. TRBV21-1 has pseudogene status. The CDR3 contains 19 residues. The CDR3 DNA is TGTGCCAGCAGCAAGAATACCGGGACAGGGGGCGCGGGTAACTATGGCTACACCTTC. It is translated as CASSKNTGTGGAGNYGYTF.

CDR3 sequence: CASRADGNTIYF. CDR3 DNA: TGTGCCAGCAGGGCTGATGGAAACACCATATATTTT. The chain carries TRBV2 and TRBJ1-3, with D unclear. The ends were cut back, 6 bases at V and 3 bases at J, with 6 bases in the middle. Germline V gene sequence: CDR1 SNHLY, CDR2 FYNNEI. The CDR3 has 12 residues.

The chain links TRBV11-2 to TRBJ1-6; D unresolved. The CDR3 runs 13 residues. The V end lost 0 bases, the J end lost 11 bases, and 8 bases lay between the germline ends. The germline gives CDR1 SGHAT, CDR2 FQNNGV. This CDR3 reads CASSLDFTAPLHF. The CDR3 DNA reads TGTGCCAGCAGCTTAGATTTTACGGCACCCCTCCACTTT. The whole variable domain, remainder taken from reference TRBV11-2 and TRBJ1-6, is EAGVAQSPRYKIIEKRQSVAFWCNPISGHATLYWYQQILGQGPKLLIQFQNNGVVDDSQLPKDRFSAERLKGVDSTLKIQPAKLEDSAVYLCASSLDFTAPLHFGNGTRLTVT.

This chain connects TRBV7-2 to TRBJ1-5, with TRBD1 identical over 10 bases. The CDR3 has 14 residues. Trimming took 4 bases from V and 7 from J; bases not matched to a gene: 4. CDR1 is SGHTA, CDR2 FQGNSA, per germline. CDR3 protein: CASSYGTGVQPQHF. DNA of the CDR3: TGTGCCAGCAGCTACGGGACAGGGGTGCAGCCCCAGCATTTT.

This clone was recorded only once. The rearrangement links TRBV11-3 to TRBJ2-6; no firm D call. The ends were cut back, 1 base at V and 4 bases at J, with 8 bases in the middle. The CDR3 loop spans 15 amino acids. The germline V gene has CDR1 SGHNT and CDR2 YENEEA. CDR3 bases: TGTGCCAGCAGCTTAGTTGGGGTCGGGGCCAACGTCCTGACTTTC. Its protein product is CASSLVGVGANVLTF.